This TCR beta chain was retrieved from a study of CD8+CD57+ T cells in acquired aplastic anemia. Overall study: The study obtained an average of roughly 3 ug of DNA from sorted CD4+ and CD8+ cells. Healthy donors gave about 10 million reads on average for CD4+ cells.

The V end was cut by 1 base, the J end by 4 bases, with 14 bases between. This CDR3 has 15 residues. Germline V gene sequence: CDR1 MGHRA, CDR2 YSYEKL. Study-wide results and caveats: Overlap between patients and controls comprised some 31 CD8+ CDR3 sequences. Patients versus controls showed no significant CD8+ Simpson's diversity difference.

It was genomic DNA that served as the template for profiling TCR beta VDJ and CDR3. TCRdb ran MiXCR on the reads and lists one entry per CDR3 protein. Counted here are hundreds of thousands of distinct CDR3 sequences, roughly 64% occurring once; the ten biggest clones make up approximately 4%. This clonotype was observed at least ten times. The antigen remains undetermined. The sample consisted of sorted CD4+, CD8+, or CD8+CD57+ T cells (not recorded which) from PBMCs. The chain links TRBV4-1 to TRBJ2-7; weak D call: TRBD1 (5 bases). The receptor was derived from a human donor in good health, serving as a control. Here the CDR3 reads CASSQVGARRYEQYF. As DNA, the CDR3 is TGCGCCAGCAGCCAAGTTGGGGCACGGCGGTACGAGCAGTACTTC.